The clone carrying this T cell receptor beta chain was observed a single time. This sample is part of a study of blood T cell repertoires in COVID-19. Everyone who took part was roughly 18 to 100 years old, and they came from about two dozen US areas. The study counted Cohort 3 donors as recovered given two negative PCRs, clearance, or symptom resolution. How the authors handled the data: Nucleated cell number was recorded as an estimate derived from reference gene primer amplification. Clones were sequenced by immunoSEQ multiplex PCR, and TCRdb holds only the in-frame ones, with some missing. V and J calls and clone size follow that table, whereas D and trimming were derived from the DNA. The repertoire holds approximately 270,000 clones, with roughly 89% as singletons. The sequencing sample was made of PBMCs or T cells enriched from blood (not recorded which). This TCR was sampled from a woman aged 55-70 years who had recovered from COVID-19.

CDR3 residues: CASSVGTDRVPYNEQFF. In DNA, the CDR3 is TGTGCCAGCAGCGTGGGAACCGACAGGGTTCCCTACAATGAGCAGTTCTTC. V and J are TRBV9 and TRBJ2-1; TRBD1 agrees at 7 bases. CDR3 length: 17 amino acids. The germline V gene encodes CDR1 SGDLS and CDR2 YYNGEE. With 2 bases clipped from V and 2 bases from J, the junction kept 10 bases outside the gene matches.